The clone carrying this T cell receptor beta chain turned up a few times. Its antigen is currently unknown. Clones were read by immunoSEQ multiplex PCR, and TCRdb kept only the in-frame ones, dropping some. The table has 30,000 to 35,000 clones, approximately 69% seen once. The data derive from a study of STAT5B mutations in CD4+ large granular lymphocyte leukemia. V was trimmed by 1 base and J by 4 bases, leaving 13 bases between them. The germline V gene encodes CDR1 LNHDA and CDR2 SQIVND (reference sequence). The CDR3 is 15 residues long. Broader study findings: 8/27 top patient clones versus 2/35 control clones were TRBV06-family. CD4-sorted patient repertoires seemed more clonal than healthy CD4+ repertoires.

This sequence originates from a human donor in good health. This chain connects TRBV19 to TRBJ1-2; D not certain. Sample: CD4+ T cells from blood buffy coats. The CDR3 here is CASSIAHRESYGYTF. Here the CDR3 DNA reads TGTGCCAGTAGTATAGCCCACCGGGAGTCCTATGGCTACACCTTC.